These T cell receptor beta chains were read from a single sample in a study of cytomegalovirus exposure and HLA in healthy donors. The data were produced by immunoSEQ multiplex PCR, yet TCRdb's version contains in-frame clones alone and is incomplete. The sample has over 200,000 clones; over 60% are singletons. The specimen was PBMCs. Receptors were obtained from a male donor in good health and CMV-seronegative. Both conserved end residues are part of each CDR3. Fields, in order: J gene, D gene, clone size, V gene, CDR3 protein, CDR3 DNA. A D gene is named only where the DNA matches it firmly. The size entry is marked missing in some rows and otherwise reads once, few, many or a size class.

TRBJ1-1	NA	NA	TRBV18	CASSPGPGNAEAFF	TGTGCCAGCTCACCGGGTCCCGGGAACGCTGAAGCTTTCTTT
TRBJ1-2	NA	NA	TRBV10-3	CAISEGPEGGYTF	TGTGCCATCAGTGAAGGCCCGGAGGGTGGCTACACCTTC
TRBJ1-3	NA	NA	TRBV13	CASRFTGHVGNTIYF	TGTGCCAGCAGGTTTACCGGACACGTGGGAAACACCATATATTTT
TRBJ1-2	TRBD1	few	TRBV27	CASSSPRTGNYGYTF	TGTGCCAGCAGTTCCCCAAGGACAGGGAACTATGGCTACACCTTC
TRBJ1-1	NA	once	TRBV9	CASSEGGGNTEAFF	TGTGCCAGCAGCGAGGGGGGGGGTAACACTGAAGCTTTCTTT
TRBJ2-7	NA	NA	TRBV13	CASSSPKDWAYEQYF	TGTGCCAGCAGCTCACCCAAGGACTGGGCCTACGAGCAGTACTTC
TRBJ2-1	NA	NA	TRBV5-1	CASSFLPSRDSDEQFF	TGCGCCAGCAGCTTCTTGCCGTCCCGCGATAGTGATGAGCAGTTCTTC
TRBJ2-5	TRBD2	NA	TRBV6-1	CASSEAGLAGGETQYF	TGTGCCAGCAGTGAAGCGGGACTAGCGGGGGGAGAGACCCAGTACTTC
TRBJ1-5	NA	NA	TRBV5-6	CASSYLDQPQHF	TGTGCCAGCAGCTACTTGGATCAGCCCCAGCATTTT
TRBJ2-7	TRBD1	NA	TRBV7-6	CASSPSFGTGNYEQYF	TGTGCCAGCAGCCCTAGTTTCGGGACAGGTAACTACGAGCAGTACTTC
TRBJ2-5	NA	NA	TRBV15	CATSRDLAGETQYF	TGTGCCACCAGCAGAGATCTCGCAGGAGAGACCCAGTACTTC